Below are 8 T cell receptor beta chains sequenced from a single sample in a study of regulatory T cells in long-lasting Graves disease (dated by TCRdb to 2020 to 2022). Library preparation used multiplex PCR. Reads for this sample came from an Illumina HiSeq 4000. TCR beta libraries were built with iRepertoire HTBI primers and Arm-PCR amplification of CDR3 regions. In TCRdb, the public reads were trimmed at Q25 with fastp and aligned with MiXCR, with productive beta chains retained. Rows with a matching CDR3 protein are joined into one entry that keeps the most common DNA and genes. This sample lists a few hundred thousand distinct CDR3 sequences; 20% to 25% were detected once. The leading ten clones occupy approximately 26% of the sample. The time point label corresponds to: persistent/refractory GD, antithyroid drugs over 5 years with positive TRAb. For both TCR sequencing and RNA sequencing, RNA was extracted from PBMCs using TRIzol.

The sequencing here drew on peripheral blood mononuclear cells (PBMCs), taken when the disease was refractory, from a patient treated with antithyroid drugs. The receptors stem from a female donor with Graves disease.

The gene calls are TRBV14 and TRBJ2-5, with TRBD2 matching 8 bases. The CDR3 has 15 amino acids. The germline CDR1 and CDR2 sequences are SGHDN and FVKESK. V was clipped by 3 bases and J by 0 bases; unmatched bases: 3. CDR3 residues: CASSQASGYQETQYF. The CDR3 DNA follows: TGTGCCAGCAGCCAGGCTAGCGGGTACCAAGAGACCCAGTACTTC.

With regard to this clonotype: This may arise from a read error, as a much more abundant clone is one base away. CDR3 DNA sequence: TGCAGTGCTAGAGACACGTACCAAGAGACCCAGCACTTC. Translating it yields CSARDTYQETQHF. The chain has TRBV20-1 and TRBJ2-5; D not certain. Germline CDR1 and CDR2: DFQATT and SNEGSKA (reference sequence). The CDR3 sequence is 13 residues long.

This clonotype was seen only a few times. The CDR3 sequence: CASSLENNEQFF. The CDR3 DNA reads TGTGCCAGCAGCTTGGAGAACAATGAGCAGTTCTTC. The chain uses TRBV7-3 and TRBJ2-1; the D is unclear. Germline CDR1 and CDR2: SGHTA and FQGTGA. This CDR3 comprises 12 residues. Between the trimmed V and J ends, which lost 3 bases and 5 bases, there was a span of 5 bases. Supplemented by reference TRBV7-3 and TRBJ2-1, the full variable domain reads GAGVSQTPSNKVTEKGKYVELRCDPISGHTALYWYRQSLGQGPEFLIYFQGTGAADDSGLPNDRFFAVRPEGSVSTLKIQRTERGDSAVYLCASSLENNEQFFGPGTRLTVL.

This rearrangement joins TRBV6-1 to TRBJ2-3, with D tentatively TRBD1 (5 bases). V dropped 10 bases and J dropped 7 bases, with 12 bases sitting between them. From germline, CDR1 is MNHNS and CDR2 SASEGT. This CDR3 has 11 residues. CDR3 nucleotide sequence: TGTGCCACCACGCAGGGCTATACGCAGTATTTT. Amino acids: CATTQGYTQYF.

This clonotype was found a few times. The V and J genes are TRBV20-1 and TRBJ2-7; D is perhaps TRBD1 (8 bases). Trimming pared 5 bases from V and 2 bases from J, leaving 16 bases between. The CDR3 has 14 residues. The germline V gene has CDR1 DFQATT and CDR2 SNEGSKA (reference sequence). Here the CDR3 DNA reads TGCAGTGCTGCTACAGGGGGGGGTGCCTACGAGCAGTACTTC. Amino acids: CSAATGGGAYEQYF.

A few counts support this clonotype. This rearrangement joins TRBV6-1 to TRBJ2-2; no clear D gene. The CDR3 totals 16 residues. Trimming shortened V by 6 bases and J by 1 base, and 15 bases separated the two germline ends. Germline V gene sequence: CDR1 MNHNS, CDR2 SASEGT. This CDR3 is CASRLTPDQNTGELFF. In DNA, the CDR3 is TGTGCCAGCAGGCTAACCCCGGACCAGAACACCGGGGAGCTGTTTTTT.

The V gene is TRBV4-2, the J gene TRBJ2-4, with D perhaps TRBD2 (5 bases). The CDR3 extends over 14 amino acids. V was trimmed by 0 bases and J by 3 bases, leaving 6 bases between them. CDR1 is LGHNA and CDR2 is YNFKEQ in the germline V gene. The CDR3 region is CASSQDRGKNIQYF. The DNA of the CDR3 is TGTGCCAGCAGCCAAGATCGGGGCAAAAACATTCAGTACTTC.

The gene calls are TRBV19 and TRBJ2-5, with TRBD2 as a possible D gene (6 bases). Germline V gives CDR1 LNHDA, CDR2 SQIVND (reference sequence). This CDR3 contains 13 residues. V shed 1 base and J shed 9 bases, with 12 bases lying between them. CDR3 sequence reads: CASSIGASGAQYF. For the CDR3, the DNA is TGTGCCAGTAGTATAGGAGCGTCGGGGGCCCAGTACTTC.